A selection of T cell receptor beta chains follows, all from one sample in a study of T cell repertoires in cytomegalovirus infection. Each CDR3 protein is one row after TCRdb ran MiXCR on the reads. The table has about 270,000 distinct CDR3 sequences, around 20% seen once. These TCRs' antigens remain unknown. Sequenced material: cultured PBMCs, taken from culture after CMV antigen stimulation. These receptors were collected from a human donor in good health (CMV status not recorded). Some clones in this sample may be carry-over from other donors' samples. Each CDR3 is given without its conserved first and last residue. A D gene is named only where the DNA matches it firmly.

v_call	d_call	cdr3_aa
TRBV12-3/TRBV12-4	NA	ASSSGSRAF
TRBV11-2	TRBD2	ASSLGQGDYTTDTQY
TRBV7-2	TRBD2	ASRLRTSGPDTQY
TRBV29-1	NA	SVTSSSYEQY
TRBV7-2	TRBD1	ASSPSLGTGDGYT
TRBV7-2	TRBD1	ASSLPGQAGYT
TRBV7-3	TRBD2	ASRFGWRENGEQY
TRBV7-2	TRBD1	ASSRGQTTDTQY
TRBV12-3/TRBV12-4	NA	ASSLPRADGYT
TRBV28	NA	AAEGPGGYNSPLH
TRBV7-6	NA	ASSLVGAPTPIYNEQF
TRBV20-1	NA	SASKGAMNTEAF
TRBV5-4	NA	ASSSAFGYEQF